The 27 T cell receptor beta chains reported below all come from one sample, sequenced in a study of blood T cells in healthy people across ages. A J-beta primer mix and a sample-barcoded 5' primer were used in a second PCR of roughly 6 to 11 cycles. TCRdb redid the calling of the 5' RACE reads with MiXCR, one entry per CDR3 protein. The data hold about 1,500,000 distinct CDR3 sequences, with around two fifths observed a single time. The sequencing input was blood. The origin of the receptors is a woman aged 18-29 years in good health.

The chain recombines TRBV3-1 with TRBJ2-7; D not certain. Per germline, CDR1 LGHDT and CDR2 YNNKEL (reference sequence). This CDR3 has 14 residues. The germline V and J ends were trimmed by 1 base and 4 bases, with 11 bases remaining between them. Written as DNA, the CDR3 is TGTGCCAGCAGCCAAGTAGAGCGCCGGTACGAGCAGTACTTC. This translates into CASSQVERRYEQYF.

The chain carries TRBV21-1 and TRBJ1-1; the table's D call of TRBD1 was not tested on the DNA. TRBV21-1 is labeled a pseudogene. The CDR3 runs to 16 residues. The CDR3 region is CASPPDRKIMNTEAFF. In DNA, the CDR3 is TGTGCCAGCCCGCCGGACAGAAAAATTATGAACACTGAAGCTTTCTTT.

The V call is TRBV6-1, the J call TRBJ1-2; perhaps TRBD1 as D (5 bases). Germline CDR1 reads MNHNS; CDR2 reads SASEGT. V shed 3 bases and J shed 8 bases, with 13 bases lying between them. CDR3 length: 13 residues. The chain's CDR3 is CASSDGTAGGYTF. As DNA, the CDR3 is TGTGCCAGCAGTGACGGGACGGCTGGCGGCTACACCTTC.

This clonotype showed up just a few times. J is TRBJ2-6 and V is TRBV6-1; the D is unclear. Per the germline V gene, CDR1 is MNHNS and CDR2 is SASEGT. With 7 bases removed from V and 4 bases from J, the gap between germline ends came to 14 bases. This CDR3 spans 15 amino acids. The chain's CDR3 is CASTLSLGGANVLTF. For the CDR3, the DNA is TGTGCCAGCACCCTCTCCCTAGGAGGGGCCAACGTCCTGACTTTC.

The table lists this clonotype with a few counts. The V gene is TRBV2, the J gene TRBJ2-5; D possibly corresponds to TRBD2 (5 bases). Trimming stripped 10 bases from V and 1 base from J, with 10 bases between. The CDR3 is 12 residues long. CDR1 is SNHLY, CDR2 FYNNEI, per germline. CDR3 loop: CAIGGSQETQYF. The CDR3 coding sequence is TGTGCCATTGGCGGGTCCCAAGAGACCCAGTACTTC.

This sequence joins TRBV9 and TRBJ1-1; tentative D call: TRBD1 (6 bases). The CDR3 is made up of 15 amino acids. Trimming shortened V by 5 bases and J by 0 bases, and 14 bases separated the two germline ends. Germline V gives CDR1 SGDLS, CDR2 YYNGEE. The CDR3 DNA reads as TGTGCCAGCAGACCCAAAGGACAGTTGAACACTGAAGCTTTCTTT. Translated: CASRPKGQLNTEAFF.

The sample holds a few counts of this clonotype. The J gene is TRBJ2-5, the V gene TRBV9; 11 bases are shared with TRBD2. Losses at the gene ends were 5 bases for V and 3 bases for J; bases not matched to a gene: 9. Germline V gene data show CDR1 as SGDLS and CDR2 as YYNGEE. The CDR3 totals 16 residues. The CDR3 spells CASSGFPGLAEETQYF. CDR3 nucleotides: TGTGCCAGCAGTGGATTTCCGGGACTAGCGGAAGAGACCCAGTACTTC.

This clonotype was picked up a small number of times. The chain employs TRBV5-1 and TRBJ1-6, with 7 bases that match TRBD1. Germline loops: CDR1 SGHRS, CDR2 YFSETQ. V lost 2 bases to trimming and J lost 8 bases; unmatched junction nucleotides: 7. This CDR3 is built from 15 residues. The CDR3 bases are TGCGCCAGCAGCTTATCTTGGACAGGAGATTCACCCCTCCACTTT. This sequence encodes CASSLSWTGDSPLHF.

The chain couples TRBV29-1 to TRBJ1-1; TRBD1 agrees at 12 bases. Germline CDR1 and CDR2: SQVTM and ANQGSEA. The length of the CDR3 is 13 residues. V lost 6 bases and J lost 5; bases outside the gene matches: 4. The CDR3 reads CSVGDRGLTEAFF. The DNA for the CDR3 is TGCAGCGTGGGGGACAGGGGGCTTACTGAAGCTTTCTTT.

The chain is built from TRBV12-3 or TRBV12-4 and TRBJ2-1; the D gene could be TRBD1 or TRBD2 (6 bases each). V gave up 3 bases and J gave up 5 bases, with 20 bases separating them. CDR3 length: 17 residues. The CDR3 spells CASSFGGQGTKNNEQFF. The CDR3 region has the DNA TGTGCCAGCAGTTTCGGGGGTCAGGGGACCAAAAACAATGAGCAGTTCTTC.

DNA for the CDR3: TGCAGTGCTAGCCGGGGGGCAGACAACTATGGCTACACCTTC. This translates into CSASRGADNYGYTF. The genes are TRBV20-1 and TRBJ1-2; maybe TRBD1 (6 bases). The CDR3 is 14 residues long. Per germline, CDR1 DFQATT and CDR2 SNEGSKA (reference sequence). The V end lost 3 bases, the J end lost 2 bases, and 13 bases lay between the germline ends.

The sample holds a few counts of this clonotype. V is TRBV20-1 and J is TRBJ2-1, with 7 nucleotides matching TRBD1. J gave up 6 bases and V 1 base, and 9 bases lay outside the gene matches. The V gene's germline CDR1 is DFQATT and CDR2 SNEGSKA (reference sequence). This CDR3 has 15 residues. The CDR3 reads CSARGAWDSFNEQFF. The CDR3 DNA sequence: TGCAGTGCTAGAGGGGCCTGGGACAGTTTCAATGAGCAGTTCTTC.

The chain joins TRBV3-1 to TRBJ2-3; the match to TRBD2 covers 7 bases. The CDR3 totals 15 residues. The V gene's germline CDR1 is LGHDT and CDR2 YNNKEL (reference sequence). After removal of 1 base from V and 6 bases from J, the junction contained 7 bases not matched to a gene. The CDR3 region is CASSQGRAGTDTQYF. The CDR3 nucleotides read TGTGCCAGCAGCCAAGGAAGAGCGGGGACGGATACGCAGTATTTT.

The CDR3, as DNA: TGTGCCAGCAGCGCGGGACAGGGACGGGACGAGCAGTACTTC. Protein sequence: CASSAGQGRDEQYF. The chain couples TRBV9 to TRBJ2-5; 9 nucleotides line up with TRBD1. Near its end, the DNA agrees better with TRBJ2-7, so the J call may be wrong. Germline assignment: CDR1 SGDLS and CDR2 YYNGEE. The CDR3 length is 14 residues.

This clonotype turned up a few times. The chain employs TRBV6-6 and TRBJ2-1; 8 positions match TRBD1. The J segment lost 0 bases and the V segment lost 7 bases, leaving 5 bases of the junction unmatched. This CDR3 is 15 amino acids long. In germline, CDR1 is MNHNY, CDR2 SVGAGI (reference sequence). The CDR3 protein is CASTPQGASYNEQFF. The CDR3 bases are TGTGCCAGCACCCCGCAGGGGGCCTCCTACAATGAGCAGTTCTTC.

This clonotype showed up just a few times. The chain carries TRBV6-5 and TRBJ2-1; D gene unclear. Germline-derived CDR1 and CDR2 are MNHEY and SVGAGI. Trimming removed 1 base at V and 12 bases at J, with 16 bases between. This CDR3 is 14 amino acids long. The CDR3 is CASSYFPATPGQFF. CDR3 nucleotides: TGTGCCAGCAGTTACTTCCCCGCAACCCCTGGGCAGTTCTTC.

The chain employs TRBV7-2 and TRBJ2-3; D remains ambiguous. CDR1 SGHTA and CDR2 FQGNSA come from the germline V gene. The CDR3 totals 14 residues. Trimming shortened V by 3 bases and J by 4 bases, and 11 bases separated the two germline ends. The CDR3 DNA sequence: TGTGCCAGCAGCTTCGCACGGTACTCAGATACGCAGTATTTT. Translating gives CASSFARYSDTQYF.

This clonotype was seen a single time. This chain joins TRBV12-5 and TRBJ2-5; the D gene could be TRBD1 or TRBD2 (5 bases each). Germline CDR1 LGHNT, CDR2 FRNRAP. V lost 5 bases and J 2 bases, leaving 12 bases between the germline ends. The CDR3 consists of 14 residues. The CDR3 sequence is CASGVNGAQETQYF. The CDR3 coding sequence is TGTGCTAGTGGTGTAAACGGGGCGCAAGAGACCCAGTACTTC.

This clonotype turned up a few times. The CDR3 region has the DNA TGCAGTGGGATACAGGACGGAGGTACAGATACGCAGTATTTT. This sequence encodes CSGIQDGGTDTQYF. This sequence joins TRBV20-1 and TRBJ2-3; D possibly matches TRBD1 or TRBD2 (5 bases each). The length of the CDR3 is 14 residues. V lost 7 bases, J lost 3 bases, and 17 bases lay in between. Germline V CDR1 and CDR2: DFQATT, SNEGSKA (reference sequence).

This clonotype was counted between two and nine times. The chain carries TRBV6-5 and TRBJ2-7; the match to TRBD2 covers 7 bases. From germline, CDR1 is MNHEY and CDR2 SVGAGI. J was trimmed by 0 bases and V by 0 bases; bases with no gene match: 2. The CDR3 length is 15 residues. CDR3 residues: CASSYSGGVSYEQYF. The CDR3 bases are TGTGCCAGCAGTTACTCTGGGGGGGTCTCCTACGAGCAGTACTTC.

A remark on this clonotype: One junction end disagrees with the germline gene, perhaps due to a read error. The chain employs TRBV14 and TRBJ2-7; D unresolved. Germline CDR1 is SGHDN and CDR2 is FVKESK. The CDR3 is made up of 18 amino acids. The CDR3 sequence is CASSQDSGGHTSNYGQYF. The CDR3 coding sequence is TGTGCCAGCAGCCAAGATTCGGGTGGCCATACCTCAAACTACGGGCAGTACTTC.

This chain connects TRBV5-1 to TRBJ2-7; D call uncertain. The CDR3 is made up of 15 amino acids. V was trimmed by 1 base and J by 0 bases, leaving 11 bases between them. Germline V gene data show CDR1 as SGHRS and CDR2 as YFSETQ. CDR3 in DNA: TGCGCCAGCAGCTTGCTACCGACCAGCTCCTACGAGCAGTACTTC. Translating it yields CASSLLPTSSYEQYF.

This clonotype was recorded a few times. The chain carries TRBV13 and TRBJ2-3; D not certain. The CDR3 totals 12 residues. Germline CDR1 and CDR2: PRHDT and FYEKMQ (reference sequence). Trimming removed 4 bases at V and 4 bases at J, with 6 bases between. CDR3 DNA: TGTGCCAGCAGCTCAATGGCAGATACGCAGTATTTT. Translation gives CASSSMADTQYF.

This clonotype was seen a handful of times. The V gene is TRBV28, the J gene TRBJ2-7; 13 bases align to TRBD2. The CDR3 loop spans 16 amino acids. The V gene's germline CDR1 is MDHEN and CDR2 SYDVKM. Unmatched junction bases numbered 11, after V lost 5 bases and J lost 7 bases. CDR3 nucleotides: TGTGCCAGCAGTCCCGGACTAGCGGGGGTCTACAATGAGCAGTACTTC. It codes for CASSPGLAGVYNEQYF.

As to this clonotype: Compared with germline, one end of the junction differs, possibly owing to a read error. The chain couples TRBV6-1 to TRBJ1-6; D is perhaps TRBD1 (6 bases). The germline gives CDR1 MNHNS, CDR2 SASEGT. The CDR3 is made up of 14 amino acids. In DNA form, the CDR3 reads TGTGCCATCAGTGAAAGGACAGAGTATTCACCCCTCCACTTT. Encoded protein: CAISERTEYSPLHF.

This clonotype was picked up a small number of times. The rearrangement uses TRBV4-1 and TRBJ1-2, with D possibly matching TRBD1 (6 bases). Germline values: CDR1 MGHRA, CDR2 YSYEKL. The V and J ends lost 3 bases and 3 bases respectively, with 17 bases between them. The CDR3 sequence is 16 residues long. In DNA form, the CDR3 reads TGCGCCAGCAGCCATCGACTACAGGGTTTTGACTATGGCTACACCTTC. Translated, it gives CASSHRLQGFDYGYTF.

Here the CDR3 DNA reads TGTGCCAGCAGCTTGATAGGGAGCGACGAGCAGTACTTC. Protein: CASSLIGSDEQYF. This chain joins TRBV11-2 and TRBJ2-5, with D perhaps TRBD2 (5 bases). The DNA end is a closer match to TRBJ2-7, so the J assignment may be wrong. CDR3 length equals 13 residues. Germline V gives CDR1 SGHAT, CDR2 FQNNGV.